These 24 T cell receptor beta chains were all obtained from the same sample, sequenced in a study of cytomegalovirus exposure and HLA in healthy donors. The PCR used 60 Vbeta and 13 Jbeta primers. Profiling relied on immunoSEQ multiplex PCR, and the TCRdb table lists in-frame clones only, not all of them. The table lists about 140,000 clones, less than 80% of them singletons, with 6.5% to 7% in the top ten. Material for sequencing was PBMCs. Receptors were obtained from a man in his forties or fifties in good health and CMV-seropositive.

The sample holds a few counts of this clone. Other nucleotide sequences in the sample specify the same CDR3. The genes are TRBV6-1 and TRBJ1-2; D not certain. V lost 0 bases, J lost 8 bases, and 13 bases lay in between. The germline V gene has CDR1 MNHNS and CDR2 SASEGT. The CDR3 spans 14 residues. The CDR3 sequence is CASSEARPEQGYTF. CDR3 sequence (DNA): TGTGCCAGCAGTGAAGCGCGGCCGGAGCAGGGCTACACCTTC.

The rearrangement links TRBV6-5 to TRBJ2-7; 7 bases are shared with TRBD1. Germline trimming cut 5 bases from V and 3 bases from J; bases unmatched to any gene: 4. The germline gives CDR1 MNHEY, CDR2 SVGAGI. The CDR3 has 13 residues. In DNA, the CDR3 is TGTGCCAGCAGTCCGGGACAGAACTACGAGCAGTACTTC. It translates to CASSPGQNYEQYF.

CDR3 loop: CASSEFWTGADNEKLFF. The CDR3 region has the DNA TGTGCCAGCAGTGAATTTTGGACAGGGGCCGATAATGAAAAACTGTTTTTT. V is TRBV25-1 and J is TRBJ1-4; 9 positions agree with TRBD1. The CDR3 covers 17 residues. Germline trimming cut 1 base from V and 4 bases from J; bases unmatched to any gene: 7. In germline, CDR1 is MGHDK, CDR2 SYGVNS.

The chain links TRBV19 to TRBJ2-5, with 13 bases identical to TRBD2. Germline assignment: CDR1 LNHDA and CDR2 SQIVND (reference sequence). V was pared by 4 bases and J by 4 bases, with 6 bases of the junction left unmatched. The CDR3 length is 16 residues. The CDR3 here is CASSTRTSGRVETQYF. The DNA of the CDR3 is TGTGCCAGTAGTACCCGGACTAGCGGGAGAGTAGAGACCCAGTACTTC.

The rearrangement joins TRBV25-1 to TRBJ2-6; D remains ambiguous. This CDR3 has 15 residues. The V end was cut by 6 bases, the J end by 0 bases, with 9 bases between. From germline, CDR1 is MGHDK and CDR2 SYGVNS. CDR3 region: CASSQLASGANVLTF. The CDR3 DNA reads as TGTGCCAGCAGCCAACTCGCCTCTGGGGCCAACGTCCTGACTTTC.

This chain uses TRBV13 with TRBJ2-1; 8 bases match TRBD1. V trimming: 6 bases; J trimming: 0 bases; junction bases outside the gene matches: 4. CDR1 and CDR2 (germline): PRHDT, FYEKMQ (reference sequence). This CDR3 is built from 15 residues. CDR3 bases: TGTGCCAGCAGTTCCGGGACAGGCTCCTACAATGAGCAGTTCTTC. The encoded protein is CASSSGTGSYNEQFF.

The sample holds one count of this clone. The chain combines TRBV5-1 with TRBJ2-1, with 8 bases matching TRBD2. This CDR3 region has 14 residues. Germline V CDR1 and CDR2: SGHRS, YFSETQ. J gave up 8 bases and V 2 bases, and 6 bases lay outside the gene matches. DNA of the CDR3: TGCGCCAGCAGCTTTCAGGGACTAGGCGATGAGCAGTTCTTC. Translated: CASSFQGLGDEQFF.

Concerning this clone itself: An end of the junction differs from the germline gene, which may be a read error. The chain couples TRBV28 to TRBJ1-1; D is possibly TRBD1 (6 bases). Germline V lookup: CDR1 MDHEN, CDR2 SYDVKM. The length of the CDR3 is 13 residues. CDR3 sequence reads: CTSSLTGTPEAFF. Here the CDR3 DNA reads TGTACCAGCAGTTTAACAGGGACCCCTGAAGCTTTCTTT.

The chain links TRBV27 to TRBJ2-3; maybe TRBD1 (5 bases). The CDR3 consists of 15 residues. Germline V gives CDR1 MNHEY, CDR2 SMNVEV (reference sequence). V was shortened by 6 bases and J by 0 bases, with 13 bases between the two germline ends. CDR3 DNA: TGTGCCAGCAGGGGGCCCAGTGGAAGCACAGATACGCAGTATTTT. It is translated as CASRGPSGSTDTQYF.

V usage is TRBV2 and J usage is TRBJ2-2; TRBD2 aligns across 8 bases. Germline V gene data show CDR1 as SNHLY and CDR2 as FYNNEI. After removal of 3 bases from V and 3 bases from J, the junction contained 12 bases not matched to a gene. This CDR3 has 18 residues. The CDR3 DNA sequence: TGTGCCAGCAGTGACGGTGAAAGCGGGAGTCGGTACACCGGGGAGCTGTTTTTT. Encoded protein: CASSDGESGSRYTGELFF.

V usage is TRBV27 and J usage is TRBJ2-3; 10 bases map to TRBD2. This CDR3 has 15 amino acids. Looked up from germline, CDR1 is MNHEY and CDR2 is SMNVEV (reference sequence). J lost 7 bases, V lost 4 bases, and 8 bases had no gene match. The CDR3 DNA sequence: TGTGCCAGCAGTTACGGGACAGCGGGAGGGAATACGCAGTATTTT. Protein: CASSYGTAGGNTQYF.

V usage is TRBV30 and J usage is TRBJ2-5; D uncertain. CDR1 is GTSNPN and CDR2 is SVGIG in the germline V gene (reference sequence). This CDR3 is 10 amino acids long. V lost 3 bases and J lost 14, with 13 bases in between. CDR3 nucleotide sequence: TGTGCCTGGAGAACGGTCAGGTACTACTTC. It codes for CAWRTVRYYF. Together with reference TRBV30 and TRBJ2-5, the CDR3 gives the full variable domain: SQTIHQWPATLVQPVGSPLSLECTVEGTSNPNLYWYRQAAGRGLQLLFYSVGIGQISSEVPQNLSASRPQDRQFILSSKKLLLSDSGFYLCAWRTVRYYFGPGTRLLVL.

The CDR3: CASIRGYEQYF. CDR3 in DNA: TGTGCCAGTATCAGGGGGTACGAGCAGTACTTC. The chain links TRBV19 to TRBJ2-7; 7 bases are shared with TRBD1. The CDR3 length is 11 residues. V shed 7 bases and J 4 bases; nucleotides not matched to a gene: 1. Germline V gene sequence: CDR1 LNHDA, CDR2 SQIVND (reference sequence).

The chain employs TRBV19 and TRBJ2-1; 15 bases map to TRBD2. J lost 10 bases, V lost 0 bases, and 1 base had no gene match. Germline V CDR1 and CDR2: LNHDA, SQIVND (reference sequence). There are 15 residues in the CDR3. The CDR3 DNA is TGTGCCAGTAGTATAGAGGGACTAGCGGGAGGAGAGCAGTTCTTC. It specifies CASSIEGLAGGEQFF.

The genes are TRBV9 and TRBJ1-1, with 7 bases identical to TRBD1. Germline V gene data show CDR1 as SGDLS and CDR2 as YYNGEE. The CDR3 spans 15 residues. The ends lost 0 bases at V and 6 bases at J; junction bases unmatched: 8. The CDR3 here is CASSVGQGRLSEAFF. The DNA for the CDR3 is TGTGCCAGCAGCGTAGGACAGGGTCGGCTCTCTGAAGCTTTCTTT.

The chain combines TRBV5-1 with TRBJ1-2; weak D call: TRBD1 (6 bases). The CDR3 is made up of 15 amino acids. Per the germline V gene, CDR1 is SGHRS and CDR2 is YFSETQ. Trimming took 0 bases from V and 6 from J, leaving 15 bases between them. The chain's CDR3 is CASSLGDTLTDGYTF. The CDR3, as DNA: TGCGCCAGCAGCTTGGGGGACACTTTAACCGATGGCTACACCTTC.

This clone was detected once. DNA for the CDR3: TGCGCCAGCAGCTTCGGACAGAATGGCTACACCTTC. The encoded protein is CASSFGQNGYTF. V and J are TRBV5-1 and TRBJ1-2; D is possibly TRBD1 (6 bases). V dropped 2 bases and J dropped 6 bases, with 8 bases sitting between them. The CDR3 spans 12 residues. CDR1 and CDR2 (germline): SGHRS, YFSETQ.

The rearrangement joins TRBV5-6 to TRBJ1-2; D unclear. V shed 0 bases and J shed 8 bases, with 11 bases lying between them. The CDR3 loop spans 13 amino acids. Germline CDR1 and CDR2: SGHDT and YYEEEE. The CDR3 DNA is TGTGCCAGCAGCTTGGGATCCGGGAGCGGCTACACCTTC. Translated: CASSLGSGSGYTF.

The chain links TRBV7-9 to TRBJ1-1, with 7 bases lining up with TRBD1. The CDR3 length is 16 residues. The V segment lost 10 bases and the J segment 4 bases; nucleotides outside the gene matches: 18. Germline V CDR1 and CDR2: SEHNR, FQNEAQ (reference sequence). CDR3 bases: TGTGCCATTGAGGGGCAGGGGGTAGTAATTGGCACTGAAGCTTTCTTT. This translates into CAIEGQGVVIGTEAFF.

The V and J genes are TRBV6-5 and TRBJ1-1; the D gene is possibly TRBD1 (6 bases). The ends were cut back, 5 bases at V and 12 bases at J, with 16 bases in the middle. CDR1 and CDR2 (germline): MNHEY, SVGAGI. This CDR3 contains 12 residues. Here the CDR3 reads CASSTTGLISFF. DNA for the CDR3: TGTGCCAGCAGTACCACAGGGCTGATCTCTTTCTTT.

This chain uses TRBV29-1 with TRBJ2-1; D gene ambiguous. The CDR3 covers 14 residues. Germline lookup yields CDR1 SQVTM and CDR2 ANQGSEA. The germline V and J ends were trimmed by 6 bases and 2 bases, with 14 bases remaining between them. The CDR3 loop reads CSVNTYLAYNEQFF. Written as DNA, the CDR3 is TGCAGCGTCAATACTTACCTCGCCTACAATGAGCAGTTCTTC.

Comments on this clone: Other nucleotide sequences in the sample specify the same CDR3. V is TRBV7-3 and J is TRBJ2-1, with 13 bases lining up with TRBD2. There are 16 residues in the CDR3. The J segment lost 5 bases and the V segment lost 2 bases, leaving 3 bases of the junction unmatched. The germline gives CDR1 SGHTA, CDR2 FQGTGA. CDR3: CASSLLGLAGDNEQFF. The DNA of the CDR3 is TGTGCCAGCAGCTTACTAGGACTAGCGGGAGACAATGAGCAGTTCTTC. The full variable domain, rest sourced from reference TRBV7-3 and TRBJ2-1, is GAGVSQTPSNKVTEKGKYVELRCDPISGHTALYWYRQSLGQGPEFLIYFQGTGAADDSGLPNDRFFAVRPEGSVSTLKIQRTERGDSAVYLCASSLLGLAGDNEQFFGPGTRLTVL.

The rearrangement uses TRBV5-5 and TRBJ2-7; possible D gene TRBD1, 5 bases. The CDR3 runs to 15 residues. CDR1 is SGHKS and CDR2 is YYEKEE in the germline V gene (reference sequence). The V end lost 0 bases, the J end lost 2 bases, and 12 bases lay between the germline ends. Here the CDR3 DNA reads TGTGCCAGCAGCTTGGCCTGGGGCGATCCCTACGAGCAGTACTTC. Protein product: CASSLAWGDPYEQYF.

V usage is TRBV6-6 and J usage is TRBJ1-2; tentative D call: TRBD1 (6 bases). Trimming cost V 6 bases and J 2 bases, with 13 bases left between them. The CDR3 sequence is 14 residues long. The germline CDR1 and CDR2 sequences are MNHNY and SVGAGI (reference sequence). The CDR3 protein is CASSPIGQNYGYTF. The DNA of the CDR3 is TGTGCCAGCAGCCCCATAGGACAGAACTATGGCTACACCTTC.